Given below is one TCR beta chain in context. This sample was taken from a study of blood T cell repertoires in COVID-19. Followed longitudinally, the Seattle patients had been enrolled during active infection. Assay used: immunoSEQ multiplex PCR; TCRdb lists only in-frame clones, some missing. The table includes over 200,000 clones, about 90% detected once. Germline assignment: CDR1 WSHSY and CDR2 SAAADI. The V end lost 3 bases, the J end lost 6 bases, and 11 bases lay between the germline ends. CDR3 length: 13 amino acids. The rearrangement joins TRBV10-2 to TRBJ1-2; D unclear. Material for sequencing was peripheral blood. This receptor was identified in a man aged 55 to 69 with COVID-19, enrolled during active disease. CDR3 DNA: TGCGCCAGCAGTGAACGAACAGCCAATGGCTACACCTTC. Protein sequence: CASSERTANGYTF.